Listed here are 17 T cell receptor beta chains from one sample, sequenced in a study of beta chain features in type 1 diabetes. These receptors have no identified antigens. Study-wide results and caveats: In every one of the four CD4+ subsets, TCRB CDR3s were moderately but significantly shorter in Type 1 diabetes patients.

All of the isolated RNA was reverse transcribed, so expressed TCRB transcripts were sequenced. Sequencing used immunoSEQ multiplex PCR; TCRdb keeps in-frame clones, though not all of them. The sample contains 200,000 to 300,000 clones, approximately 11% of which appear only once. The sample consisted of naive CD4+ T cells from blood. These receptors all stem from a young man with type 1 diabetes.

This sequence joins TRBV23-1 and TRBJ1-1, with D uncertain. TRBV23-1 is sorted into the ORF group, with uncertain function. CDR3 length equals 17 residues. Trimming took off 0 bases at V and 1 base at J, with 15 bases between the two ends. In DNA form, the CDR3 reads TGCGCCAGCAGTCAATCGGGGAAGGGAGTCCGGAACACTGAAGCTTTCTTT. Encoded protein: CASSQSGKGVRNTEAFF.

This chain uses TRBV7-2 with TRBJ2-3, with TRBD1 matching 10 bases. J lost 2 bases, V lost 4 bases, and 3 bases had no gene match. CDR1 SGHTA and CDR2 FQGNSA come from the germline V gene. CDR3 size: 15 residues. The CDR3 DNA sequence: TGTGCCAGCAGCTCCGGGACAGGGGCCACAGATACGCAGTATTTT. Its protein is CASSSGTGATDTQYF.

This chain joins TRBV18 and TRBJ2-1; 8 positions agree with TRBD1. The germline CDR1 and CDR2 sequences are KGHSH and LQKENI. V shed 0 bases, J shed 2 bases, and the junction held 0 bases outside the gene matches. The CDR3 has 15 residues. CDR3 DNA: TGTGCCAGCTCACCACCGGGACAGGCCTACAATGAGCAGTTCTTC. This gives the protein CASSPPGQAYNEQFF.

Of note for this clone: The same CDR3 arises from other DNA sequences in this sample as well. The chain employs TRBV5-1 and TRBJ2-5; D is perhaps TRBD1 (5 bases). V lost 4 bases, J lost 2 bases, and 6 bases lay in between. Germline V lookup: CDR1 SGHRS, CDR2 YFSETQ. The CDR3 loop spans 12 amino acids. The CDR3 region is CASSGQQETQYF. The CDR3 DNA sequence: TGCGCCAGCAGCGGACAACAAGAGACCCAGTACTTC.

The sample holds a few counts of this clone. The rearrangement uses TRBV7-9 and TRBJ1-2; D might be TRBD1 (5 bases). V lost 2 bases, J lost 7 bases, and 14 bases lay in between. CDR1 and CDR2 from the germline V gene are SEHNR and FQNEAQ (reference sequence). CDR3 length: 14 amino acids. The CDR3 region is CASSLSRQGSGYTF. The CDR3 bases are TGTGCCAGCAGCTTAAGTCGGCAGGGAAGTGGCTACACCTTC.

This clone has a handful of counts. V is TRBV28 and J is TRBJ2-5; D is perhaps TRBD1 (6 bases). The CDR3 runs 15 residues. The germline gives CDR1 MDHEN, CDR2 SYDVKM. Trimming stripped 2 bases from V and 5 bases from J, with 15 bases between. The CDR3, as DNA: TGTGCCAGCAGTTTAATACAGGGTGGGTGGGAGACCCAGTACTTC. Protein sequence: CASSLIQGGWETQYF.

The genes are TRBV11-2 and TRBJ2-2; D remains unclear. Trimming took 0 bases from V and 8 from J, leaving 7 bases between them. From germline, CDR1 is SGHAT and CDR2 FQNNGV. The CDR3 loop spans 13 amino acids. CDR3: CASSLDLGGELFF. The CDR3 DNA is TGTGCCAGCAGCTTAGATCTAGGAGGGGAGCTGTTTTTT.

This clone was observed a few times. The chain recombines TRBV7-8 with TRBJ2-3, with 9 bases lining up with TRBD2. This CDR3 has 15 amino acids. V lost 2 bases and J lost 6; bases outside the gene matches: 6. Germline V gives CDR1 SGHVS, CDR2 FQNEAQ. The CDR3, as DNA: TGTGCCAGCAGCTTAATGGGACTAGCCGGGGATACGCAGTATTTT. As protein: CASSLMGLAGDTQYF.

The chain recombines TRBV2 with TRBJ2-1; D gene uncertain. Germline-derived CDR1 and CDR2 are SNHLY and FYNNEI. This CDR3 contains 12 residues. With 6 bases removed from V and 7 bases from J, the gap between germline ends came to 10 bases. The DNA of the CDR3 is TGTGCCAGCAGGGTTTCAGGAAATGAGCAGTTCTTC. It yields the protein CASRVSGNEQFF.

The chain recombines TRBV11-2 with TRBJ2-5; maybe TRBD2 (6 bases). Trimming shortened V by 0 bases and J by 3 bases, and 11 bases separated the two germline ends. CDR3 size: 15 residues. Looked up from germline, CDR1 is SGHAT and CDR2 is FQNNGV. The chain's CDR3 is CASSLEVGGEETQYF. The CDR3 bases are TGTGCCAGCAGCTTAGAAGTCGGCGGGGAAGAGACCCAGTACTTC.

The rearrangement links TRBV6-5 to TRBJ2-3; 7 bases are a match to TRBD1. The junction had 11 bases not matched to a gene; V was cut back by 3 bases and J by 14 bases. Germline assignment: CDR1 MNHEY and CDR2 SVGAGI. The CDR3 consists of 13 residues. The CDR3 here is CASSYLRRGNWYF. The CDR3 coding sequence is TGTGCCAGCAGTTATTTGCGCAGGGGGAACTGGTATTTT.

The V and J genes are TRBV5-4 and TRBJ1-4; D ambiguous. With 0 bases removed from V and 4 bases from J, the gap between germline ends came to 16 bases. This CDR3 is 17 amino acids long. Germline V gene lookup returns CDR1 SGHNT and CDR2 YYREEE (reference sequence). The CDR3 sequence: CASSLGSTRENNEKLFF. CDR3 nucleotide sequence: TGTGCCAGCAGCTTGGGTTCGACGAGGGAGAATAATGAAAAACTGTTTTTT.

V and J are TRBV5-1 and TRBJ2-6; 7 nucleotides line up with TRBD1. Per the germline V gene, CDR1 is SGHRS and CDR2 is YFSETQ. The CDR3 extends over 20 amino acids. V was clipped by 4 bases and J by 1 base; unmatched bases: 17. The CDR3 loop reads CASSGPPGQTLLSGANVLTF. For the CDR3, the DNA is TGCGCCAGCAGCGGGCCCCCGGGACAGACGCTTCTTTCTGGGGCCAACGTCCTGACTTTC.

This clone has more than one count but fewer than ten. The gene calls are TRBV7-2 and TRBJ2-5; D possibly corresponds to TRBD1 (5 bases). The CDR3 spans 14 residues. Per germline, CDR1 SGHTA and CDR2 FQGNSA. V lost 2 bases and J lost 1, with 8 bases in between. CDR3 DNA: TGTGCCAGCAGCTTATGGCAGGGCCAAGAGACCCAGTACTTC. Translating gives CASSLWQGQETQYF.

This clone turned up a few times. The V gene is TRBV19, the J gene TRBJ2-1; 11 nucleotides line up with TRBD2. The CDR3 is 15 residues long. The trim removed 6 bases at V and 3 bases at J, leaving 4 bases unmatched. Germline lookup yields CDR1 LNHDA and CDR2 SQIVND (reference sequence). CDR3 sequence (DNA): TGTGCCAGTAGAAACCTAGCGGGGGGCTACAATGAGCAGTTCTTC. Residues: CASRNLAGGYNEQFF. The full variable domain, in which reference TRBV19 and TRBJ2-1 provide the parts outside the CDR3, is DGGITQSPKYLFRKEGQNVTLSCEQNLNHDAMYWYRQDPGQGLRLIYYSQIVNDFQKGDIAEGYSVSREKKESFPLTVTSAQKNPTAFYLCASRNLAGGYNEQFFGPGTRLTVL.

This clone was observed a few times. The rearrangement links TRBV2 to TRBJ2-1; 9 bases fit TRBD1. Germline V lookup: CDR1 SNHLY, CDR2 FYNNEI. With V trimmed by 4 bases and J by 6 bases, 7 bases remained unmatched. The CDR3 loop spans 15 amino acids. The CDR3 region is CASSVEQGASNEQFF. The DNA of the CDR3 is TGTGCCAGCAGTGTGGAACAGGGGGCCAGCAATGAGCAGTTCTTC.

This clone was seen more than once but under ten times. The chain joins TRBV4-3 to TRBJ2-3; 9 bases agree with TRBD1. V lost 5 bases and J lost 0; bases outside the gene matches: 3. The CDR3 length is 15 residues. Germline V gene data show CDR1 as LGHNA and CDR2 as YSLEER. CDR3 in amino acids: CASSDRGTSTDTQYF. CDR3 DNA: TGCGCCAGCAGCGACAGGGGGACTAGCACAGATACGCAGTATTTT.